Listed below are T cell receptor beta chains from one sample, sequenced in a study of cytomegalovirus exposure and HLA in healthy donors. The repertoire was sequenced with immunoSEQ multiplex PCR; TCRdb's copy has only in-frame clones and lacks some. The sample holds about 190,000 clones, around 75% seen once. Input material: PBMCs. Receptor source: a man aged 35 to 55 in good health and CMV-seropositive. The CDR3 runs from the conserved cysteine through the conserved F or W. Fields, in order: D gene, J gene, clone size, V gene, CDR3 protein, CDR3 DNA. The D gene is left open where the match is weak. Clone size appears in some rows only: once, few, many, or a class for an expanded clone.

D: .
J: TRBJ1-1
size: .
V: TRBV7-6
CDR3: CASSLGRVNTEAFF
DNA: TGTGCCAGCAGCTTAGGCAGGGTCAACACTGAAGCTTTCTTT

D: .
J: TRBJ1-4
size: few
V: TRBV27
CDR3: CASSRQVNEKLFF
DNA: TGTGCCAGCAGTCGGCAGGTGAATGAAAAACTGTTTTTT

D: TRBD1
J: TRBJ2-5
size: .
V: TRBV7-3
CDR3: CASSPSLGQQETQYF
DNA: TGTGCCAGCAGCCCATCGTTGGGACAGCAAGAGACCCAGTACTTC

D: .
J: TRBJ2-7
size: once
V: TRBV7-2
CDR3: CASSYMGGYEQYF
DNA: TGTGCCAGCAGTTATATGGGAGGCTACGAGCAGTACTTC

D: .
J: TRBJ1-2
size: .
V: TRBV19
CDR3: CASSIGAQRNYGYTF
DNA: TGTGCCAGTAGTATAGGGGCCCAACGAAACTATGGCTACACCTTC

D: TRBD1
J: TRBJ1-5
size: few
V: TRBV19
CDR3: CASSMGFGTGDFSNQPQHF
DNA: TGTGCCAGTAGTATGGGATTCGGGACAGGGGACTTTAGCAATCAGCCCCAGCATTTT

D: TRBD1
J: TRBJ2-3
size: .
V: TRBV9
CDR3: CASSVWDRGTDTQYF
DNA: TGTGCCAGCAGCGTCTGGGACAGGGGTACAGATACGCAGTATTTT

D: TRBD2
J: TRBJ2-7
size: .
V: TRBV5-1
CDR3: CASSPAGGEDYEQYF
DNA: TGCGCCAGCAGTCCGGCGGGGGGGGAGGACTACGAGCAGTACTTC

D: TRBD1
J: TRBJ2-5
size: .
V: TRBV5-1
CDR3: CASSLMTGGRGETQYF
DNA: TGCGCCAGCAGCCTAATGACAGGGGGTAGGGGAGAGACCCAGTACTTC

D: TRBD1
J: TRBJ1-2
size: .
V: TRBV7-9
CDR3: CASSLVQGVEGYTF
DNA: TGTGCCAGCAGCTTAGTGCAGGGGGTAGAGGGCTACACCTTC

D: .
J: TRBJ2-2
size: .
V: TRBV5-1
CDR3: CASSLIATEIGTGGLFF
DNA: TGCGCCAGCAGCTTAATAGCGACAGAAATTGGCACCGGGGGGCTGTTTTTT

D: TRBD1
J: TRBJ2-3
size: .
V: TRBV5-1
CDR3: CASRTTGGTDTQYF
DNA: TGCGCCAGCAGAACGACAGGGGGCACAGATACGCAGTATTTT

D: .
J: TRBJ1-1
size: once
V: TRBV6-1
CDR3: CAGEGNTEAFF
DNA: TGTGCCGGCGAGGGGAACACTGAAGCTTTCTTT

D: .
J: TRBJ2-1
size: .
V: TRBV9
CDR3: CASSVAGGPNEQFF
DNA: TGTGCCAGCAGCGTAGCAGGGGGGCCCAATGAGCAGTTCTTC

D: .
J: TRBJ1-1
size: .
V: TRBV15
CDR3: CATSRDSSGGTEAFF
DNA: TGTGCCACCAGCAGAGATTCTAGCGGCGGCACTGAAGCTTTCTTT

D: .
J: TRBJ1-3
size: .
V: TRBV4-3
CDR3: CASSQEGRGNTIYF
DNA: TGCGCCAGCAGCCAAGAGGGGAGGGGAAACACCATATATTTT